The 31 T cell receptor beta chains listed next were all sequenced from one sample in a study of T-cell reconstitution after alpha-beta-depleted transplantation in children. Unique molecular identifiers were built into the TCRbeta library. Each CDR3 protein is one row after TCRdb ran MiXCR on the PCR reads. Counted here are 550,000 to 800,000 distinct CDR3 sequences, about an eighth occurring once; the ten biggest clones make up around 0.79%. The sample here was PBMCs, taken before TCRalphabeta/CD19-depleted stem cell transplant. All receptors come from a girl aged 2 to 10 with congenital amegakaryocytic thrombocytopenia, due to receive a stem cell transplant.

This clonotype was seen only a few times. V usage is TRBV7-6 and J usage is TRBJ2-5; 8 nucleotides line up with TRBD2. The germline V gene encodes CDR1 SGHVS and CDR2 FNYEAQ. The CDR3 covers 16 residues. Trimming cost V 2 bases and J 0 bases; bases outside gene matches: 5. The CDR3 DNA is TGTGCCAGCAGCTTAACACCGGGGGGGTACCAAGAGACCCAGTACTTC. Translated, it gives CASSLTPGGYQETQYF.

This chain links TRBV29-1 with TRBJ2-1; 16 bases map to TRBD2. Germline loops: CDR1 SQVTM, CDR2 ANQGSEA. With V trimmed by 8 bases and J by 9 bases, 7 bases remained unmatched. This CDR3 contains 14 residues. The CDR3 DNA sequence: TGCAGCCCTCAGGGACTAGCGGGAGGGCGTGAGCAGTTCTTC. Its translation is CSPQGLAGGREQFF.

This clonotype was recorded at least ten times. The chain carries TRBV4-1 and TRBJ1-4; D is possibly TRBD1 (6 bases). Germline V gene data show CDR1 as MGHRA and CDR2 as YSYEKL. The CDR3 contains 13 residues. V was pared by 0 bases and J by 14 bases, with 13 bases between. The chain's CDR3 is CASSQDRGGDLFF. The CDR3 nucleotides are TGCGCCAGCAGCCAAGATCGAGGGGGTGATCTGTTTTTT.

This clonotype was counted only a few times. The V gene is TRBV19, the J gene TRBJ2-2, with D unclear. CDR1 is LNHDA and CDR2 is SQIVND in the germline V gene (reference sequence). Trimming took 3 bases from V and 5 from J, leaving 13 bases between them. The CDR3 sequence is 15 residues long. Written as DNA, the CDR3 is TGTGCCAGTAGTATCAGTCAGGCCACGACCGGGGAGCTGTTTTTT. Protein product: CASSISQATTGELFF.

This clonotype was picked up many times. This chain links TRBV7-9 with TRBJ1-6, with 9 bases matching TRBD1. The CDR3 runs 14 residues. In germline, CDR1 is SEHNR, CDR2 FQNEAQ (reference sequence). V was clipped by 1 base and J by 9 bases; unmatched bases: 1. The CDR3 DNA sequence: TGTGCCAGCAGCTTAGGGGACAGGGCTTCACCCCTCCACTTT. Translating gives CASSLGDRASPLHF. The variable domain in full, completed from reference TRBV7-9 and TRBJ1-6, reads DTGVSQNPRHKITKRGQNVTFRCDPISEHNRLYWYRQTLGQGPEFLTYFQNEAQLEKSRLLSDRFSAERPKGSFSTLEIQRTEQGDSAMYLCASSLGDRASPLHFGNGTRLTVT.

This clonotype was observed many times. V is TRBV29-1 and J is TRBJ2-7, with TRBD1 matching over 8 bases. The CDR3 runs 11 residues. The germline V gene encodes CDR1 SQVTM and CDR2 ANQGSEA. The CDR3 loop reads CAGQVVYEQYF. Written as DNA, the CDR3 is TGCGCGGGACAGGTCGTTTACGAGCAGTACTTC.

This clonotype was seen ten or more times. This chain links TRBV5-1 with TRBJ1-2; D not certain. Trimming pared 0 bases from V and 3 bases from J, leaving 3 bases between. Germline V gene lookup returns CDR1 SGHRS and CDR2 YFSETQ. The CDR3 extends over 12 amino acids. The CDR3: CASSLEDYGYTF. CDR3 DNA sequence: TGCGCCAGCAGCTTGGAGGACTATGGCTACACCTTC. The variable domain in full, with the rest retrieved from reference TRBV5-1 and TRBJ1-2, is KAGVTQTPRYLIKTRGQQVTLSCSPISGHRSVSWYQQTPGQGLQFLFEYFSETQRNKGNFPGRFSGRQFSNSRSEMNVSTLELGDSALYLCASSLEDYGYTFGSGTRLTVV.

This clonotype has a handful of counts. The rearrangement links TRBV3-1 to TRBJ1-1; tentative D call: TRBD1 (5 bases). Per the germline V gene, CDR1 is LGHDT and CDR2 is YNNKEL (reference sequence). This CDR3 is built from 12 residues. V lost 5 bases to trimming and J lost 8 bases, with 12 bases between them. This chain's CDR3 is CASSVGPGEAFF. In nucleotides, the CDR3 is TGTGCCAGCAGCGTCGGGCCAGGGGAAGCTTTCTTT.

This clonotype was detected a few times. The V and J genes are TRBV7-8 and TRBJ2-7; a possible D gene is TRBD2 (5 bases). V gave up 5 bases and J gave up 3 bases, with 14 bases separating them. Germline assignment: CDR1 SGHVS and CDR2 FQNEAQ. The CDR3 totals 14 residues. CDR3 in DNA: TGTGCCAGCAGCCCACGGACTTTCAACTACGAGCAGTACTTC. Amino acid sequence: CASSPRTFNYEQYF.

CDR3 sequence (DNA): TGCAGTGCTACTCTAGCGGGCCCTTTGGAAAACAATGAGCAGTTCTTC. Its protein product is CSATLAGPLENNEQFF. The chain combines TRBV20-1 with TRBJ2-1; 8 nucleotides match TRBD2. The CDR3 has 16 amino acids. V shed 4 bases and J 5 bases; nucleotides not matched to a gene: 13. Germline-derived CDR1 and CDR2 are DFQATT and SNEGSKA (reference sequence).

The sample holds a few counts of this clonotype. This chain joins TRBV29-1 and TRBJ2-1; no clear D gene. Trimming left V 3 bases short and J 5 bases short, with 8 bases between. Germline loops: CDR1 SQVTM, CDR2 ANQGSEA. This CDR3 spans 12 amino acids. This chain's CDR3 is CSVDFWNNEQFF. CDR3 DNA: TGCAGCGTTGATTTCTGGAACAATGAGCAGTTCTTC.

This rearrangement joins TRBV20-1 to TRBJ2-1; 8 positions match TRBD2. CDR1 is DFQATT and CDR2 is SNEGSKA in the germline V gene (reference sequence). CDR3 size: 16 residues. Trimming took 4 bases from V and 13 from J; bases not matched to a gene: 21. CDR3: CSAIIEPIREGEDQFF. The CDR3 nucleotides are TGCAGTGCTATAATAGAACCCATCCGGGAGGGTGAGGACCAGTTCTTC.

The sample holds many counts of this clonotype. This rearrangement joins TRBV5-1 to TRBJ2-3; 13 bases are shared with TRBD2. After removal of 4 bases from V and 3 bases from J, the junction contained 8 bases not matched to a gene. Germline V lookup: CDR1 SGHRS, CDR2 YFSETQ. The length of the CDR3 is 17 residues. This CDR3 is CASSLGLAGARTDTQYF. The CDR3 bases are TGCGCCAGCAGCCTCGGACTAGCGGGAGCTCGGACAGATACGCAGTATTTT.

This clonotype has a count of ten or more. V gene TRBV7-2 combines with J gene TRBJ2-1, with D uncertain. V shed 5 bases and J shed 0 bases, with 8 bases lying between them. This CDR3 comprises 14 residues. Germline loops: CDR1 SGHTA, CDR2 FQGNSA. Here the CDR3 reads CASSLGISYNEQFF. The CDR3 DNA is TGTGCCAGCAGCCTCGGTATCTCCTACAATGAGCAGTTCTTC.

V and J are TRBV7-9 and TRBJ2-7, with D perhaps TRBD1 or TRBD2 (5 bases each). The CDR3 covers 14 residues. V was trimmed by 5 bases and J by 1 base, leaving 12 bases between them. Germline loops: CDR1 SEHNR, CDR2 FQNEAQ (reference sequence). The CDR3 region has the DNA TGTGCCAGCAGCGAGAGGGGCAATTCCTACGAGCAGTACTTC. Its protein product is CASSERGNSYEQYF. Full variable domain (rest looked up from reference TRBV7-9 and TRBJ2-7): DTGVSQNPRHKITKRGQNVTFRCDPISEHNRLYWYRQTLGQGPEFLTYFQNEAQLEKSRLLSDRFSAERPKGSFSTLEIQRTEQGDSAMYLCASSERGNSYEQYFGPGTRLTVT.

This clonotype occurred a few times. J is TRBJ2-3 and V is TRBV20-1; TRBD1 matches 7 bases. The trim removed 5 bases at V and 2 bases at J, leaving 7 bases unmatched. This CDR3 is 14 amino acids long. Germline V CDR1 and CDR2: DFQATT, SNEGSKA (reference sequence). The CDR3, as DNA: TGCAGTGCTGACCTGGGACAGCTCACAGATACGCAGTATTTT. Translating it yields CSADLGQLTDTQYF.

In this sample, this clonotype turned up a few times. The genes are TRBV20-1 and TRBJ2-3; 11 bases are shared with TRBD1. CDR3 length: 15 amino acids. The junction had 8 bases not matched to a gene; V was cut back by 5 bases and J by 4 bases. CDR1 and CDR2 (germline): DFQATT, SNEGSKA (reference sequence). The CDR3 DNA sequence: TGCAGTGCTGGAGCCGGGACAGGGGGGGCAGATACGCAGTATTTT. The encoded protein is CSAGAGTGGADTQYF.

There are many counts of this clonotype. V gene TRBV5-1 combines with J gene TRBJ2-3; D is perhaps TRBD1 (5 bases). The CDR3 extends over 14 amino acids. Per the germline V gene, CDR1 is SGHRS and CDR2 is YFSETQ. The V and J ends lost 0 bases and 2 bases respectively, with 7 bases between them. The CDR3 DNA follows: TGCGCCAGCAGCTTGGGACAGAACACAGATACGCAGTATTTT. This translates into CASSLGQNTDTQYF. Looking up the rest from reference TRBV5-1 and TRBJ2-3 gives the full variable domain: KAGVTQTPRYLIKTRGQQVTLSCSPISGHRSVSWYQQTPGQGLQFLFEYFSETQRNKGNFPGRFSGRQFSNSRSEMNVSTLELGDSALYLCASSLGQNTDTQYFGPGTRLTVL.

There are many counts of this clonotype. J is TRBJ2-7 and V is TRBV29-1, with D hard to call. CDR3 length equals 13 residues. V lost 0 bases and J 5 bases, leaving 11 bases between the germline ends. Germline V gives CDR1 SQVTM, CDR2 ANQGSEA. DNA for the CDR3: TGCAGCGTTGAAGACTTCGCACGGGACGAGCAGTACTTC. Encoded protein: CSVEDFARDEQYF.

The table lists this clonotype with many counts. This chain connects TRBV29-1 to TRBJ2-7; TRBD1 aligns across 7 bases. Germline V gene sequence: CDR1 SQVTM, CDR2 ANQGSEA. The CDR3 contains 15 residues. V shed 2 bases and J 7 bases; nucleotides not matched to a gene: 14. The CDR3 loop reads CSVELIGTVGGEQYF. For the CDR3, the DNA is TGCAGCGTTGAATTGATCGGGACAGTGGGTGGGGAGCAGTACTTC.

With respect to this clonotype: The junction departs from the called germline gene at one end, perhaps through a read error. The rearrangement links TRBV5-1 to TRBJ2-5; possibly TRBD2 for D (6 bases). Germline V gene sequence: CDR1 SGHRS, CDR2 YFSETQ. The length of the CDR3 is 17 residues. The CDR3 sequence is CANSAVLAQRNQETQYF. CDR3 nucleotides: TGCGCCAACAGCGCCGTTCTAGCGCAACGAAACCAAGAGACCCAGTACTTC.

This clonotype was counted many times. J is TRBJ2-7 and V is TRBV20-1, with 10 nucleotides matching TRBD2. CDR1 DFQATT and CDR2 SNEGSKA come from the germline V gene (reference sequence). The J segment lost 5 bases and the V segment lost 3 bases, leaving 16 bases of the junction unmatched. The CDR3 totals 17 residues. The CDR3 loop reads CSARTWASGSTPNEQYF. CDR3 DNA: TGCAGTGCTAGGACCTGGGCTAGCGGGAGTACCCCCAACGAGCAGTACTTC.

In its sample, this clonotype was seen many times. The chain links TRBV3-1 to TRBJ2-1; TRBD2 matches at 7 bases. The CDR3 runs 16 residues. The trim removed 4 bases at V and 1 base at J, leaving 7 bases unmatched. Germline V gene sequence: CDR1 LGHDT, CDR2 YNNKEL (reference sequence). In DNA, the CDR3 is TGTGCCAGCAGCCGACCCGTGGGGGGGTCCTACAATGAGCAGTTCTTC. Residues: CASSRPVGGSYNEQFF.

The chain combines TRBV6-5 with TRBJ2-7; 11 bases are shared with TRBD2. Trimming took 2 bases from V and 3 from J; bases not matched to a gene: 6. The CDR3 contains 16 residues. Germline CDR1 MNHEY, CDR2 SVGAGI. CDR3 nucleotide sequence: TGTGCCAGCAGTTACAAGGGACTAGCGGTAAACTACGAGCAGTACTTC. It translates to CASSYKGLAVNYEQYF.

A note on this clonotype: Here the CDR3 omits its conserved ending phenylalanine or tryptophan, so a read error is the likely source. This chain joins TRBV5-1 and TRBJ2-4; TRBD2 is a possible D gene (7 bases). The CDR3 has 14 amino acids. In germline, CDR1 is SGHRS, CDR2 YFSETQ. V lost 4 bases to trimming and J lost 1 base, with 9 bases between them. Here the CDR3 DNA reads TGCGCCAGCAGCGAGGGGGGGGCCAAAAACATTCAGTACATC. Its protein is CASSEGGAKNIQYI.

This clonotype occurred many times. J is TRBJ1-1 and V is TRBV5-1; 8 bases are shared with TRBD1. The CDR3 contains 12 residues. Germline V CDR1 and CDR2: SGHRS, YFSETQ. V trimming: 4 bases; J trimming: 4 bases; junction bases outside the gene matches: 0. CDR3 in DNA: TGCGCCAGCAGCACAGGGGGCACTGAAGCTTTCTTT. Translating it yields CASSTGGTEAFF.

The table lists this clonotype with a few counts. The V gene is TRBV3-1, the J gene TRBJ2-5; no clear D gene. The length of the CDR3 is 15 residues. CDR1 is LGHDT, CDR2 YNNKEL, per germline (reference sequence). The V end was cut by 1 base, the J end by 2 bases, with 11 bases between. DNA for the CDR3: TGTGCCAGCAGCCAAGCCCAGCGACCGCAAGAGACCCAGTACTTC. It specifies CASSQAQRPQETQYF.

This chain joins TRBV5-1 and TRBJ1-1, with TRBD1 as a possible D gene (6 bases). The CDR3 spans 14 residues. Trimming took off 4 bases at V and 6 bases at J, with 16 bases between the two ends. Germline assignment: CDR1 SGHRS and CDR2 YFSETQ. DNA for the CDR3: TGCGCCAGCAGCGATAACTCAGGGGAGGCTGAAGCTTTCTTT. It encodes CASSDNSGEAEAFF.

The chain is built from TRBV2 and TRBJ2-5; D possibly corresponds to TRBD2 (5 bases). Germline-derived CDR1 and CDR2 are SNHLY and FYNNEI. The V and J ends lost 7 bases and 2 bases respectively, with 8 bases between them. The CDR3 is 12 residues long. DNA of the CDR3: TGTGCCAGCAATAGCGTGCAAGAGACCCAGTACTTC. This encodes CASNSVQETQYF. Variable domain in full (rest from reference TRBV2 and TRBJ2-5): EPEVTQTPSHQVTQMGQEVILRCVPISNHLYFYWYRQILGQKVEFLVSFYNNEISEKSEIFDDQFSVERPDGSNFTLKIRSTKLEDSAMYFCASNSVQETQYFGPGTRLLVL.

This clonotype was observed a few times. This chain connects TRBV27 to TRBJ2-6, with D hard to call. The CDR3 is 12 residues long. The V gene's germline CDR1 is MNHEY and CDR2 SMNVEV (reference sequence). V was cut by 6 bases and J by 6 bases, with 6 bases left in between. CDR3 DNA: TGTGCCAGCAGGGCTTCGGCCAACGTCCTGACTTTC. Protein sequence: CASRASANVLTF.

The chain employs TRBV6-2 or TRBV6-3 and TRBJ2-2; 14 bases map to TRBD2. The CDR3 covers 22 residues. J lost 3 bases, V lost 5 bases, and 20 bases had no gene match. Germline V gene data show CDR1 as MNHEY and CDR2 as SVGEGT. CDR3 sequence reads: CASSLENRLAGGPMSDTGELFF. CDR3 nucleotide sequence: TGTGCCAGCAGTCTTGAAAATCGACTAGCGGGAGGGCCAATGTCGGACACCGGGGAGCTGTTTTTT.